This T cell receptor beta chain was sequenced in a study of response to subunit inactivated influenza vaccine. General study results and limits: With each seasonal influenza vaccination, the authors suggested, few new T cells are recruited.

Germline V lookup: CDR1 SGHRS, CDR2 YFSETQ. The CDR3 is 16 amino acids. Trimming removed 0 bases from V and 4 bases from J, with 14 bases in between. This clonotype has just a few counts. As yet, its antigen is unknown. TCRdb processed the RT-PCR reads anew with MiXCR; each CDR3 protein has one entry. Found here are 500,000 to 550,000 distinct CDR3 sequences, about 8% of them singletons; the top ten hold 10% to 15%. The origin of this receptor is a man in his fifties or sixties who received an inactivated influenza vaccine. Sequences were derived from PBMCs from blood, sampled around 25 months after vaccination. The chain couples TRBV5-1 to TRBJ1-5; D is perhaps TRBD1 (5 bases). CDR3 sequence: CASSLAPGTDNQPQHF. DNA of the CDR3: TGCGCCAGCAGCTTGGCCCCCGGGACGGATAATCAGCCCCAGCATTTT.